Below, one T cell receptor beta chain is given with its context. The sample comes from a study of cytomegalovirus exposure and HLA in healthy donors. V lost 3 bases to trimming and J lost 4 bases; unmatched junction nucleotides: 7. The CDR3 spans 16 residues. CDR1 and CDR2 from the germline V gene are MNHEY and SMNVEV (reference sequence). PCR employed 60 Vbeta and 13 Jbeta primers. Profiled with immunoSEQ multiplex PCR; TCRdb holds only in-frame clones, not every one. The sample holds about 110,000 clones, 79% seen once. The source is a man aged 25 to 40 in good health and CMV-seropositive. Sequenced sample: PBMCs. This rearrangement joins TRBV27 to TRBJ2-1; 9 bases fit TRBD1. As DNA, the CDR3 is TGTGCCAGCAGTTTCTCGGGACAGGGTACTTACAATGAGCAGTTCTTC. Its translation: CASSFSGQGTYNEQFF.